The sequence of this TCR beta chain was determined in a study of identical twins (dated by TCRdb to between 2015 and 2016). Looking at the study overall: To test whether fetal clonotypes persist, the study used deep sequencing on TCR alpha and beta repertoires from monozygotic twins, unrelated adults of various ages, and cord blood. Replicate twin experiments were performed at different times using different library preparation protocols to rule out contamination.

The paper as a whole reports these results and caveats: Because the same donors could not be followed over many years, the conclusions depended on cross-sectional statistical analysis. In beta out-of-frame sequences, excess twin sharing was weaker, because having fewer shared sequences lowered the signal-to-noise ratio. In monozygotic twins, out-of-frame TCR alpha sharing was systematically underestimated by recombination models, although the models agreed with sharing between unrelated individuals. Invariant T cells such as MAIT and iNKT could partly confound zero-insertion analyses, though diverse VJ usage argued against this for most clonotypes. Fewer insertions were carried by abundant cord blood beta clonotypes, a similar but weaker trend appeared in young adult naive repertoires, and no such trend appeared in memory repertoires. Compared with coincidental sharing between unrelated individuals, out-of-frame TCR alpha sequences shared between twins showed an excess of sequences with low generation probability.

This clonotype came up a few times. Its antigen is not yet known. No much larger clonotype is one base removed from it; base qualities were not supplied. Only healthy Caucasian donors were included. Three pairs of female monozygotic twins, all aged about 18 to 30 years, made up the twin cohort. Using Miltenyi CD45RO+ enrichment and human naive T-cell isolation kits, memory (CD45RO+) and naive T cells were isolated from PBMC. The method behind the library was 5' RACE. Sequencing relied on an Illumina HiSeq 2000. Template switching added a universal primer binding site, and the final cDNA carried a unique molecular identifier that allowed TCR cDNA molecules to be counted accurately. Specific primers in the conserved constant-segment region were used to synthesize first-strand cDNA for TCR alpha and beta chains. To control for contamination, every cDNA library carried two barcodes: a SMART-Mk sample barcode plus Illumina barcodes. TruSeq adapter sequences, together with Illumina sample barcodes, were added in two successive PCR steps. The Illumina HiSeq platform was used with custom primers to sequence TCR alpha and beta cDNA libraries. The authors' analysis ran thus. Raw reads were processed with MiGEC to extract unique molecular identifiers, and MiXCR was used to determine CDR3 positions. For each individual, recombination models were inferred using an EM algorithm with the repgenHMM and IGoR tools. The tcR package in R was used for shared clonotype analysis, with sharing normalized by the product of cloneset sizes. Out-of-frame nonproductive sequences were analyzed to study raw recombination free of thymic and clonal selection effects. TCRdb trimmed the raw reads at Q25, called clones with MiXCR and kept productive beta chains. Rows merge per CDR3 protein into single entries with the most common DNA and genes. These V and J calls rely on TCRdb rather than the paper's analysis. In all, the sample holds roughly 290,000 distinct CDR3 sequences, and roughly 8.6% of those were seen once. Approximately 2% of the sample belongs to the ten largest clones.

The V end gives up 6 bases and the J end 1 base, leaving 10 bases in the junction not matched to a gene. From the cysteine up to the phenylalanine, the CDR3 has a length of 16 residues. The sequence is cut down to CDR3 DNA, 48 bases in frame from base 1. The germline V gene gives CDR1 as MNHNS and CDR2 as SASEGT. This same sample was also taken into another study, of yellow fever vaccine responses in identical twins. The second study reports: According to the authors, the vaccine-induced T cell response in identical twins seemed to be partly convergent and partly specific to each individual. In the study, vaccine-responding T cell clones were precisely tracked in identical twins.

The clonotype comes from a young woman in good health. Here the chain combines TRBV6-1 and TRBJ2-3, and 7 bases in between align with TRBD1. Sequencing used memory (CD45RO+) T cells sorted from blood. Taken with the paper, the label for cell subset or site translates to: CD45RO+ enriched T cells. The DNA reads TGTGCCAGCAGCGTCTCTCTAGGGGGCCGCACAGATACGCAGTATTTT. It encodes CASSVSLGGRTDTQYF.